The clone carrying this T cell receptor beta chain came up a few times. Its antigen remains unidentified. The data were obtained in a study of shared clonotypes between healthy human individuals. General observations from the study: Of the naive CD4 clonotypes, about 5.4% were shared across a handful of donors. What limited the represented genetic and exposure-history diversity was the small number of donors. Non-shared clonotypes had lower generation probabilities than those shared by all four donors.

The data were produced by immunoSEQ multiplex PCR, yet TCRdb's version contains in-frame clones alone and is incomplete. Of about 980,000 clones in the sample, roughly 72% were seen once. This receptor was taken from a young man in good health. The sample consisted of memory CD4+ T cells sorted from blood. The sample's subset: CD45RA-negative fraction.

CDR3 sequence reads: CASGRVRDTQYF. CDR3 coding DNA: TGTGCCAGTGGCAGGGTGAGAGATACGCAGTATTTT. The chain recombines TRBV25-1 with TRBJ2-3; weak D call: TRBD1 (5 bases). The CDR3 sequence is 12 residues long. V was cut by 9 bases and J by 5 bases, with 12 bases left in between. The germline CDR1 and CDR2 sequences are MGHDK and SYGVNS.